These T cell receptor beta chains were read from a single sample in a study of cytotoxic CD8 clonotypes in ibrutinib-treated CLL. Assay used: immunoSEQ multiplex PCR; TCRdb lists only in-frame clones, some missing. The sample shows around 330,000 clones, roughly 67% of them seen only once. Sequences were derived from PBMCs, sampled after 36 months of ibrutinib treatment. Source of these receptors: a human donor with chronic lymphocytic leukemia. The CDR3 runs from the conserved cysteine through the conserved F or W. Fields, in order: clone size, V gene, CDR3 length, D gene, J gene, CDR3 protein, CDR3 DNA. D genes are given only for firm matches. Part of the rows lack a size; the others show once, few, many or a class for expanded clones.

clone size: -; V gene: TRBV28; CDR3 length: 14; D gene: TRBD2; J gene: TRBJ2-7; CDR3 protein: CASRLAGGRDEQYF; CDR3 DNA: TGTGCCAGCAGATTAGCGGGAGGTCGGGACGAGCAGTACTTC
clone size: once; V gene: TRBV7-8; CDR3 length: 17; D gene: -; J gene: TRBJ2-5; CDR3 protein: CASSLADGRSLGETQYF; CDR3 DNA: TGTGCCAGCAGCTTAGCAGACGGACGCTCCCTGGGGGAGACCCAGTACTTC
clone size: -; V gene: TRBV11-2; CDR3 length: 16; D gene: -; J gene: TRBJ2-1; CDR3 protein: CASSFKTGYFGNEQFF; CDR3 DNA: TGTGCCAGCAGCTTCAAAACAGGGTATTTCGGCAATGAGCAGTTCTTC
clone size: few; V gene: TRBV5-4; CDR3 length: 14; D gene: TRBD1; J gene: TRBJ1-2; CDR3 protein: CASTGGIRSYGYTF; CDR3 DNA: TGTGCCAGCACAGGGGGGATAAGGAGCTATGGCTACACCTTC
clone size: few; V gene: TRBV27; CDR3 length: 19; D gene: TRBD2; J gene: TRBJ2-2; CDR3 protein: CASSLSPGLAGVRTGELFF; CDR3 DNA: TGTGCCAGCAGTTTATCACCAGGACTAGCGGGAGTTCGGACCGGGGAGCTGTTTTTT
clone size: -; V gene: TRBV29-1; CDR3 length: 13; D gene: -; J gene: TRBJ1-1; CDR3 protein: CSVFDTGGTEAFF; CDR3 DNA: TGCAGCGTTTTCGACACCGGGGGCACTGAAGCTTTCTTT
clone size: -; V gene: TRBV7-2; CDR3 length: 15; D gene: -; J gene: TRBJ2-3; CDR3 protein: CASSHVLIRTDTQYF; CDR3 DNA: TGTGCCAGCAGCCACGTCTTAATCAGGACAGATACGCAGTATTTT
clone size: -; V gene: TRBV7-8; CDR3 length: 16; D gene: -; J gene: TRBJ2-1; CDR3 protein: CASSRHPGTAYNEQFF; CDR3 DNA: TGTGCCAGCAGCCGACACCCCGGGACTGCCTACAATGAGCAGTTCTTC
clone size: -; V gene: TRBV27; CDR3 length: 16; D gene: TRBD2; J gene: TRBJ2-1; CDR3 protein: CASSRSATSGSDEQFF; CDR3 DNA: TGTGCCAGCAGCCGATCCGCGACTAGCGGGAGCGATGAGCAGTTCTTC
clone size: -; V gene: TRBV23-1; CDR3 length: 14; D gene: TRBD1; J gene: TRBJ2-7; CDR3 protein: CASSRTGTSYEQYF; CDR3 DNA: TGCGCCAGCAGCCGGACAGGGACTTCCTACGAGCAGTACTTC
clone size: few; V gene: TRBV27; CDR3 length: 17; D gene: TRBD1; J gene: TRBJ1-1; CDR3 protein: CASSTRTGGPLGTEAFF; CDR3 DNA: TGTGCCAGCAGTACCCGGACAGGGGGGCCCCTCGGCACTGAAGCTTTCTTT
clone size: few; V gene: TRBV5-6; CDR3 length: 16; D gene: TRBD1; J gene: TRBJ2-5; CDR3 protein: CASSIAGTGVQETQYF; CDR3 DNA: TGTGCCAGCAGCATCGCCGGGACAGGCGTTCAAGAGACCCAGTACTTC
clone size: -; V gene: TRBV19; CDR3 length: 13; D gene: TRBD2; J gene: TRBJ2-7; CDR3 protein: CASRGSGGHEQYF; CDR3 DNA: TGTGCCAGTAGGGGAAGCGGGGGTCACGAGCAGTACTTC
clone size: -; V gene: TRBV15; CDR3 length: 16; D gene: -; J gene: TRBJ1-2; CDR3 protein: CATSKKGILSLRGYTF; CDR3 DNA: TGTGCCACCAGCAAGAAGGGCATACTATCACTACGTGGCTACACCTTC
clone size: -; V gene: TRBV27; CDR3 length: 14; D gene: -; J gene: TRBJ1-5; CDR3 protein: CASSRNMGHQPQHF; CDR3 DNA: TGTGCCAGCAGCCGGAACATGGGCCATCAGCCCCAGCATTTT
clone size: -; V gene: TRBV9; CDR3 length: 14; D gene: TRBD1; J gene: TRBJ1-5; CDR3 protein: CASSAGTVNQPQHF; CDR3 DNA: TGTGCCAGCAGCGCGGGGACAGTCAATCAGCCCCAGCATTTT
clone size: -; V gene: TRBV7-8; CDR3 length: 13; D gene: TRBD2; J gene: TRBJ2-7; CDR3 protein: CASRYSGSYEQYF; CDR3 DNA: TGTGCCAGTCGCTATAGCGGGAGTTACGAGCAGTACTTC
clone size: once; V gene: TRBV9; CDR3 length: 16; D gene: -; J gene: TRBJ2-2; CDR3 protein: CASSPLTIGLAGELFF; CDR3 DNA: TGTGCCAGCAGCCCCTTGACAATAGGGCTAGCCGGGGAGCTGTTTTTT
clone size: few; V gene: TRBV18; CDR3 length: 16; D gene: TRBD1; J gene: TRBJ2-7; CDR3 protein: CASSPRQGASSYEQYF; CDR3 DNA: TGTGCCAGCTCACCGCGCCAGGGGGCGTCTTCCTACGAGCAGTACTTC
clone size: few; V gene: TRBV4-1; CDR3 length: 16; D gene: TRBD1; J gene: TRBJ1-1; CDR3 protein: CASSQPFPTGEAEAFF; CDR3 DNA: TGCGCCAGCAGCCAACCCTTCCCTACAGGGGAGGCTGAAGCTTTCTTT
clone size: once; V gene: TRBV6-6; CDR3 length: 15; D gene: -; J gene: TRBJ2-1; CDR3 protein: CASSYSRGLYNEQFF; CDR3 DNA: TGTGCCAGCAGTTACTCGCGGGGGCTCTACAATGAGCAGTTCTTC
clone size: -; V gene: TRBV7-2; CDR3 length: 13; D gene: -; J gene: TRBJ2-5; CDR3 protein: CASSRRHRETQYF; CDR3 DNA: TGTGCCAGCAGCCGCCGACATCGGGAGACCCAGTACTTC
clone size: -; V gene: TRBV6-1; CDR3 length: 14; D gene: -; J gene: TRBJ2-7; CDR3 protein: CASSVDHRSIEQYF; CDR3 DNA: TGTGCCAGCAGTGTAGACCACAGGTCGATCGAGCAGTACTTC
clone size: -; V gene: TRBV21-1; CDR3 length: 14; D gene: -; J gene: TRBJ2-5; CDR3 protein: CASWRRAVQETQYF; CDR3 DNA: TGTGCCAGCTGGCGCAGGGCTGTTCAAGAGACCCAGTACTTC
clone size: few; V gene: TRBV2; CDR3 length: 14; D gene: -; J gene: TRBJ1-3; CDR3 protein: CASSEPRSGNTIYF; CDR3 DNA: TGTGCCAGCAGTGAGCCCCGCTCTGGAAACACCATATATTTT
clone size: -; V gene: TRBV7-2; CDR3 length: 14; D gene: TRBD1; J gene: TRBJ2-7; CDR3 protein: CASSHTTGVSEQYF; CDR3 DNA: TGTGCCAGCAGCCACACGACAGGGGTTTCCGAGCAGTACTTC
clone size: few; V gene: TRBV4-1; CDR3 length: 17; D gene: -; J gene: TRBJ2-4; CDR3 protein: CASSQDSPYASKNIQYF; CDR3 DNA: TGCGCCAGCAGCCAAGATAGCCCCTACGCCTCCAAAAACATTCAGTACTTC
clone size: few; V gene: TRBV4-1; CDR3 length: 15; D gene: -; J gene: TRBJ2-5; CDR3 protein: CASSQGGRGGETQYF; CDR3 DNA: TGCGCCAGCAGCCAAGGGGGGCGGGGAGGGGAGACCCAGTACTTC
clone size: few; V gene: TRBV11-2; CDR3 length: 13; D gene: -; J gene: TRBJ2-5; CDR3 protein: CASSLARVETQYF; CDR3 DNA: TGTGCCAGCAGCTTAGCAAGGGTAGAGACCCAGTACTTC
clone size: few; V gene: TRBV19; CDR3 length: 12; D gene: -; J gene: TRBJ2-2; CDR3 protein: CASLETTGELFF; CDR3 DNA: TGTGCCAGCCTCGAGACCACCGGGGAGCTGTTTTTT
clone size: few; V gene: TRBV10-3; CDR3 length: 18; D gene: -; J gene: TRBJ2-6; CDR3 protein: CAISESPGIGSGANVLTF; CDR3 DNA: TGTGCCATCAGTGAGTCGCCAGGGATAGGATCTGGGGCCAACGTCCTGACTTTC